This T cell receptor beta chain was retrieved from a study of human T cells and chemical hapten exposure. Study-wide context: Sensitization involved placing 2% DPC onto an approximately 2 cm by approximately 2 cm region of upper inner arm skin. Broader study findings: Positively correlated with patch test score were the counts of PT1 expanded TCRs. DPC sensitization did not alter TCRs above 1 in 1000 frequency.

With 5 bases removed from V and 5 bases from J, the gap between germline ends came to 12 bases. CDR3 length equals 12 residues. The germline V gene encodes CDR1 SQVTM and CDR2 ANQGSEA. The time point here: patch test 3, about 24 weeks after DPC sensitization. The treatment here: therapeutic diphenylcyclopropenone sensitization with weekly scalp DPC. In regard to this clonotype: Its matching antigen is unknown.

TCRdb fed the RACE reads into MiXCR, producing one record per CDR3 protein. Among roughly 97,000 distinct CDR3 sequences, 25% to 30% were seen once, and the ten largest hold under 13%. The sequencing here drew on whole blood, taken in connection with sensitization to the hapten diphenylcyclopropenone (DPC). The receptor was derived from a man aged 40-49 years with alopecia areata. Some clones in this sample may be carry-over from other donors' samples. The V call is TRBV29-1, the J call TRBJ2-5, with D possibly TRBD2 on 6 matching bases. The CDR3, as DNA: TGCAGCGTTAGGCGGGGAGGTGAGACCCAGTACTTC. It yields the protein CSVRRGGETQYF.